The 20 T cell receptor beta chains below all came from one sample that was sequenced in a study of blood T cell repertoires in COVID-19. The assay was immunoSEQ multiplex PCR, and TCRdb's table has in-frame clones only and misses some. The table records a few hundred thousand clones, roughly 89% of them present only once. The material sequenced was peripheral blood. Receptors were obtained from a woman in her twenties or thirties with COVID-19, enrolled during active disease.

The rearrangement links TRBV4-1 to TRBJ2-7, with D perhaps TRBD1 (5 bases). CDR1 is MGHRA and CDR2 is YSYEKL in the germline V gene. This CDR3 is 13 amino acids long. V lost 5 bases to trimming and J lost 2 bases, with 10 bases between them. CDR3 sequence (DNA): TGCGCCAGCAGCGAGGACATCCCCTACGAGCAGTACTTC. Encoded protein: CASSEDIPYEQYF.

Here the CDR3 reads CASSWGQNTEAFF. The CDR3 coding sequence is TGTGCCAGCAGCTGGGGACAGAACACTGAAGCTTTCTTT. The chain joins TRBV11-3 to TRBJ1-1, with a possible D match to TRBD1 (6 bases). Germline loops: CDR1 SGHNT, CDR2 YENEEA. CDR3 size: 13 residues. Trimming took off 4 bases at V and 1 base at J, with 7 bases between the two ends.

The V and J genes are TRBV11-1 and TRBJ2-5, with unresolved D. V gave up 5 bases and J gave up 5 bases, with 12 bases separating them. The CDR3 totals 13 residues. CDR1 and CDR2 from the germline V gene are SGHAT and FQDESV (reference sequence). The CDR3, as DNA: TGTGCCAGCAGCCCTCACAGAGATGAGACCCAGTACTTC. Protein product: CASSPHRDETQYF.

The chain combines TRBV5-5 with TRBJ1-2; a possible D gene is TRBD1 (5 bases). The V end lost 1 base, the J end lost 4 bases, and 14 bases lay between the germline ends. The CDR3 is 15 residues long. Per the germline V gene, CDR1 is SGHKS and CDR2 is YYEKEE (reference sequence). As DNA, the CDR3 is TGTGCCAGCAGCTTGTGGGGGAGGGGAGTCTATGGCTACACCTTC. It translates to CASSLWGRGVYGYTF. Complete variable domain (other parts from reference TRBV5-5 and TRBJ1-2): DAGVTQSPTHLIKTRGQQVTLRCSPISGHKSVSWYQQVLGQGPQFIFQYYEKEERGRGNFPDRFSARQFPNYSSELNVNALLLGDSALYLCASSLWGRGVYGYTFGSGTRLTVV.

The chain links TRBV7-7 to TRBJ2-5; TRBD2 matches 8 bases. The trim removed 9 bases at V and 1 base at J, leaving 7 bases unmatched. There are 14 residues in the CDR3. Germline V gene sequence: CDR1 SSHAT, CDR2 FNYEAQ (reference sequence). CDR3 sequence reads: CASGSGGIQETQYF. CDR3 in DNA: TGTGCCAGTGGCAGCGGGGGCATCCAAGAGACCCAGTACTTC.

The rearrangement joins TRBV28 to TRBJ1-1, with TRBD1 identical over 9 bases. Per germline, CDR1 MDHEN and CDR2 SYDVKM. The V and J ends lost 11 bases and 6 bases, in that order; junction bases with no gene match: 7. The CDR3 length is 12 residues. The CDR3 sequence: CAATGQGSEAFF. As DNA, the CDR3 is TGTGCCGCCACGGGACAGGGATCTGAAGCTTTCTTT. Full variable domain (rest looked up from reference TRBV28 and TRBJ1-1): DVKVTQSSRYLVKRTGEKVFLECVQDMDHENMFWYRQDPGLGLRLIYFSYDVKMKEKGDIPEGYSVSREKKERFSLILESASTNQTSMYLCAATGQGSEAFFGQGTRLTVV.

This chain links TRBV30 with TRBJ1-5; D possibly corresponds to TRBD1 (5 bases). V lost 0 bases and J 5 bases, leaving 8 bases between the germline ends. CDR3 length: 13 amino acids. The germline gives CDR1 GTSNPN, CDR2 SVGIG (reference sequence). The CDR3 region has the DNA TGTGCCTGGAGTGTACGGGGGGATCAGCCCCAGCATTTT. Residues: CAWSVRGDQPQHF.

This clone was recorded only once. The rearrangement joins TRBV6-5 to TRBJ1-1; a weak D match, TRBD1 (5 bases). The CDR3 has 16 residues. In germline, CDR1 is MNHEY, CDR2 SVGAGI. Trimming removed 0 bases from V and 4 bases from J, with 15 bases in between. The CDR3 region is CASSYSRGGGITEAFF. The CDR3 DNA follows: TGTGCCAGCAGTTACTCGAGGGGCGGAGGGATCACTGAAGCTTTCTTT.

The J gene is TRBJ1-2, the V gene TRBV6-6, with 8 positions matching TRBD1. This CDR3 is built from 15 residues. Unmatched junction bases numbered 6, after V lost 2 bases and J lost 4 bases. Looked up from germline, CDR1 is MNHNY and CDR2 is SVGAGI (reference sequence). In DNA form, the CDR3 reads TGTGCCAGCAGTTACCCCGAGGACAGGGCCTATGGCTACACCTTC. This gives the protein CASSYPEDRAYGYTF.

J is TRBJ2-1 and V is TRBV11-2; 9 nucleotides match TRBD1. Germline V gives CDR1 SGHAT, CDR2 FQNNGV. The CDR3 is 19 residues long. V shed 1 base and J 8 bases; nucleotides not matched to a gene: 18. CDR3 protein: CASSLALQTSGTGSHEQFF. As DNA, the CDR3 is TGTGCCAGCAGCTTAGCACTCCAGACCTCCGGGACAGGGTCACATGAGCAGTTCTTC. Full variable domain (missing parts from reference TRBV11-2 and TRBJ2-1): EAGVAQSPRYKIIEKRQSVAFWCNPISGHATLYWYQQILGQGPKLLIQFQNNGVVDDSQLPKDRFSAERLKGVDSTLKIQPAKLEDSAVYLCASSLALQTSGTGSHEQFFGPGTRLTVL.

The chain links TRBV28 to TRBJ1-1, with TRBD1 matching 8 bases. Germline CDR1 MDHEN, CDR2 SYDVKM. V lost 8 bases, J lost 8 bases, and 7 bases stayed unmatched. This CDR3 is 12 amino acids long. The CDR3: CASRYRGTEAFF. The DNA for the CDR3 is TGTGCCAGCCGCTACAGGGGGACCGAAGCTTTCTTT.

The chain recombines TRBV28 with TRBJ1-4, with D possibly matching TRBD1 (5 bases). CDR1 and CDR2 (germline): MDHEN, SYDVKM. The CDR3 runs to 14 residues. The V gene lost 6 bases and the J gene lost 6 bases, with 14 bases spanning the gap. CDR3 in DNA: TGTGCCAGCAGACCCCAGGGTGAGGATGAAAAACTGTTTTTT. Its translation: CASRPQGEDEKLFF.

The V and J genes are TRBV28 and TRBJ2-7; 9 nucleotides align to TRBD1. Germline assignment: CDR1 MDHEN and CDR2 SYDVKM. V lost 8 bases, J lost 2 bases, and 10 bases stayed unmatched. This CDR3 spans 15 amino acids. As DNA, the CDR3 is TGTGCCAGCTACACTCGGGACAGGGTACCCTACGAGCAGTACTTC. Protein: CASYTRDRVPYEQYF.

V usage is TRBV7-9 and J usage is TRBJ2-7; D gene ambiguous. The germline CDR1 and CDR2 sequences are SEHNR and FQNEAQ (reference sequence). This CDR3 is built from 13 residues. With 5 bases removed from V and 0 bases from J, the gap between germline ends came to 8 bases. DNA of the CDR3: TGTGCCAGCAGCCCACTGTTCTCCTACGAGCAGTACTTC. It specifies CASSPLFSYEQYF. Full variable domain (remainder filled in from reference TRBV7-9 and TRBJ2-7): DTGVSQNPRHKITKRGQNVTFRCDPISEHNRLYWYRQTLGQGPEFLTYFQNEAQLEKSRLLSDRFSAERPKGSFSTLEIQRTEQGDSAMYLCASSPLFSYEQYFGPGTRLTVT.

The rearrangement links TRBV3-1 (or the pseudogene TRBV3-2) to TRBJ2-1; D is possibly TRBD2 (6 bases). V was shortened by 1 base and J by 3 bases, with 10 bases between the two germline ends. The germline V gene encodes CDR1 LGHDT and CDR2 YNNKEL (reference sequence). The CDR3 spans 15 residues. The CDR3 region is CASSQAAGFYNEQFF. The DNA of the CDR3 is TGTGCCAGCAGCCAAGCTGCGGGATTCTACAATGAGCAGTTCTTC.

The chain uses TRBV4-2 and TRBJ1-2; D perhaps matches TRBD1 (5 bases). This CDR3 has 14 residues. Trimming stripped 1 base from V and 5 bases from J, with 11 bases between. CDR1 and CDR2 (germline): LGHNA, YNFKEQ. The CDR3: CASSQADREYGYTF. CDR3 nucleotides: TGTGCCAGCAGCCAAGCCGACAGAGAATATGGCTACACCTTC.

V usage is TRBV4-1 and J usage is TRBJ2-3; D might be TRBD2 (5 bases). The CDR3 sequence is 15 residues long. In germline, CDR1 is MGHRA, CDR2 YSYEKL. Between the trimmed V and J ends, which lost 0 bases and 1 base, there was a span of 8 bases. The CDR3 is CASSQDARGTDTQYF. For the CDR3, the DNA is TGCGCCAGCAGCCAAGACGCGCGGGGCACAGATACGCAGTATTTT.

The count of this clone is one. The chain joins TRBV7-9 to TRBJ1-4; no clear D. Germline loops: CDR1 SEHNR, CDR2 FQNEAQ (reference sequence). The germline V and J ends were trimmed by 5 bases and 7 bases, with 14 bases remaining between them. The CDR3 has 14 residues. The CDR3 here is CASSLQGASEKLFF. The CDR3 DNA reads TGTGCCAGCAGCCTACAAGGAGCGAGTGAAAAACTGTTTTTT.

V is TRBV7-9 and J is TRBJ1-1, with TRBD1 as a possible D gene (5 bases). Germline-derived CDR1 and CDR2 are SEHNR and FQNEAQ (reference sequence). Trimming took 5 bases from V and 0 from J, leaving 10 bases between them. CDR3 length: 14 residues. The CDR3 is CASSATTVNTEAFF. The CDR3 DNA follows: TGTGCCAGCAGCGCCACGACAGTGAACACTGAAGCTTTCTTT.

The V and J genes are TRBV5-6 and TRBJ2-3; D possibly corresponds to TRBD1 (6 bases). Trimming pared 7 bases from V and 4 bases from J, leaving 7 bases between. The length of the CDR3 is 11 residues. Germline V gene sequence: CDR1 SGHDT, CDR2 YYEEEE. The CDR3 region is CASGGPDTQYF. The CDR3 DNA is TGTGCCAGCGGGGGCCCAGATACGCAGTATTTT.